This TCR beta chain was sequenced during a study of T cells after posttransplantation cyclophosphamide. TCRdb keeps only in-frame clones here, not all; method: immunoSEQ multiplex PCR. Observed in the sample are roughly 41,000 clones, none of them singletons. Study-level results: Later post-transplant blood repertoires were often dominated by donor CD8+ memory clones.

CDR3 length: 14 amino acids. Trimming took off 0 bases at V and 1 base at J, with 7 bases between the two ends. Germline loops: CDR1 MNHNS, CDR2 SASEGT. This clone has a count of ten or more. The antigen is unknown. The specimen was PBMCs. This chain connects TRBV6-1 to TRBJ2-7; tentative D call: TRBD2 (6 bases). This sequence originates from a man younger than 40 in good health and a related stem cell transplant donor. In DNA form, the CDR3 reads TGTGCCAGCAGTGAAGCGGGGACTTCCTACGAGCAGTACTTC. Translated: CASSEAGTSYEQYF.